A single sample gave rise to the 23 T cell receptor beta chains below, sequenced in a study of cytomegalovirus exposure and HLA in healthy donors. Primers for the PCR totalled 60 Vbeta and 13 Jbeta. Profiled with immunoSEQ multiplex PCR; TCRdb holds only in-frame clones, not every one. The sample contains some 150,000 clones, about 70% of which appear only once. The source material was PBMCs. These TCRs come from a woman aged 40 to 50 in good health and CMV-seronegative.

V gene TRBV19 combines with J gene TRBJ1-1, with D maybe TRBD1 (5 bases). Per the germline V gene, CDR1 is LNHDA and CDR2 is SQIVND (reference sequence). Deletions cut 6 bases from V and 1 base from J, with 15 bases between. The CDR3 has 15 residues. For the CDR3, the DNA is TGTGCCAGTAGCCTGGGCGGGGCAGCGAACACTGAAGCTTTCTTT. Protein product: CASSLGGAANTEAFF.

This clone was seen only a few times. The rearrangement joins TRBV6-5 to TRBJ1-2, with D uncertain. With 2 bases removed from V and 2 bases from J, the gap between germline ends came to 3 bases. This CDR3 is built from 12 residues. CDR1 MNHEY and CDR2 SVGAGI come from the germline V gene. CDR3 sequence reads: CASSYRNYGYTF. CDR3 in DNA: TGTGCCAGCAGTTACCGGAACTATGGCTACACCTTC.

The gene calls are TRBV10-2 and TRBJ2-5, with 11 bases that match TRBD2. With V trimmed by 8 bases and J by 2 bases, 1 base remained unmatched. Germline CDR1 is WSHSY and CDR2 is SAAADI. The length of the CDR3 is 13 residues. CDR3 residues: CASRLAGQETQYF. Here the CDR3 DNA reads TGCGCCAGCCGACTAGCGGGACAAGAGACCCAGTACTTC.

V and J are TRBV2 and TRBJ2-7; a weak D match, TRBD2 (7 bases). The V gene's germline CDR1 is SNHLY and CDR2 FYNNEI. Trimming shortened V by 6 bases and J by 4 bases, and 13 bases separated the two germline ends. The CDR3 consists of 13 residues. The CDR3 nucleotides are TGTGCCAGCAGAGGAGGGGGAGGGTACGAGCAGTACTTC. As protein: CASRGGGGYEQYF.

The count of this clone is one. The CDR3 coding sequence is TGCAGCGTCCAGACAGGGGGCAGACAGCCCCAGCATTTT. Encoded protein: CSVQTGGRQPQHF. The chain combines TRBV29-1 with TRBJ1-5, with 10 bases fitting TRBD1. Germline lookup yields CDR1 SQVTM and CDR2 ANQGSEA. Trimming removed 6 bases from V and 7 bases from J; junction bases left unmatched: 6. The CDR3 consists of 13 residues.

The CDR3 nucleotides read TGTGCCAGTAGTATAGTGCCGGGACTAGCGGGAGGATCCTACAATGAGCAGTTCTTC. Amino acids: CASSIVPGLAGGSYNEQFF. The rearrangement joins TRBV19 to TRBJ2-1; 15 bases are shared with TRBD2. Germline CDR1 reads LNHDA; CDR2 reads SQIVND (reference sequence). This CDR3 has 19 amino acids. The junction had 5 bases not matched to a gene; V was cut back by 1 base and J by 1 base.

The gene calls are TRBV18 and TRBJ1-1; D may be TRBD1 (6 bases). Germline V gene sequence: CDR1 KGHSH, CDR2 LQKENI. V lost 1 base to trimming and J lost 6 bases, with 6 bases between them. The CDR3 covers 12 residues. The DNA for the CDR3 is TGTGCCAGCTCACCACAGGGGGCTGAAGCTTTCTTT. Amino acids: CASSPQGAEAFF.

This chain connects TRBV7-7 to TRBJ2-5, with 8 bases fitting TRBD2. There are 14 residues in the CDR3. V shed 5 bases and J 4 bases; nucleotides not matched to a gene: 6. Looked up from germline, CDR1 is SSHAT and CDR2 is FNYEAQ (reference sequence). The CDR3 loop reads CASSPSGGAETQYF. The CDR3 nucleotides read TGTGCCAGCAGCCCTTCCGGGGGGGCAGAGACCCAGTACTTC.

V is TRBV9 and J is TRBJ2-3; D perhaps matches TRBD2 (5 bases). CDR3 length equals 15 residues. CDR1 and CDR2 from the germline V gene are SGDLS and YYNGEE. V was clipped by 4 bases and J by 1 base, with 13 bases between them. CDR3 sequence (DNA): TGTGCCAGCAGCCCAAACCCCGGGGGCACAGATACGCAGTATTTT. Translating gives CASSPNPGGTDTQYF.

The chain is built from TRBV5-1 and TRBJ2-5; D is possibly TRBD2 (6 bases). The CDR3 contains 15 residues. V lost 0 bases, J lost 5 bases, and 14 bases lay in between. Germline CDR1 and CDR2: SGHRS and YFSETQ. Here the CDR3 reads CASSLVGGVWETQYF. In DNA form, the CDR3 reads TGCGCCAGCAGCTTGGTAGGCGGGGTTTGGGAGACCCAGTACTTC.

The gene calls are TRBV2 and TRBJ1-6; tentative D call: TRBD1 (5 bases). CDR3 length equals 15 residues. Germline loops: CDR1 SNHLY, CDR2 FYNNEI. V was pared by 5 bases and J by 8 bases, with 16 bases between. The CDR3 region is CASSTQGFRDSPLHF. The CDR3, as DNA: TGTGCCAGCAGTACCCAGGGATTTAGGGATTCACCCCTCCACTTT.

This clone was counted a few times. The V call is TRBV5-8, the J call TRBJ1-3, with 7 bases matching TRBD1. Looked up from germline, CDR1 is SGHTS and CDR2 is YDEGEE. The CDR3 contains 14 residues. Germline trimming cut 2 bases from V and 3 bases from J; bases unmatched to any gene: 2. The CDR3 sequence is CASSLGTVGNTIYF. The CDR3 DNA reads TGTGCCAGCAGCTTAGGGACAGTTGGAAACACCATATATTTT.

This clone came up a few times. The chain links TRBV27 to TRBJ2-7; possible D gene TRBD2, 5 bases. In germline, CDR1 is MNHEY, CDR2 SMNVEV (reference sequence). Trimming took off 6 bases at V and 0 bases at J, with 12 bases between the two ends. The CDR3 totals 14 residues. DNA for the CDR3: TGTGCCAGCAGGAGGGCTCTAAGCTCCTACGAGCAGTACTTC. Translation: CASRRALSSYEQYF.

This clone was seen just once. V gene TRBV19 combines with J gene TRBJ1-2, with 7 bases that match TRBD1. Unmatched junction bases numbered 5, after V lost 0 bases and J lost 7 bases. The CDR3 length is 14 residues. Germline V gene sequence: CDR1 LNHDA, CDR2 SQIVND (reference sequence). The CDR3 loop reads CASSIDGQVGGYTF. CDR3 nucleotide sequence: TGTGCCAGTAGTATAGACGGACAGGTTGGTGGCTACACCTTC.

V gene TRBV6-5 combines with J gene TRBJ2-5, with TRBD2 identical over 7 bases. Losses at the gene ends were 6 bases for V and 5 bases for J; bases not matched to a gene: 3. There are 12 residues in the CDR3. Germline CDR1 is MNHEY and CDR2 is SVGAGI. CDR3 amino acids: CASSASGETQYF. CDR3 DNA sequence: TGTGCCAGCAGCGCTAGCGGTGAGACCCAGTACTTC.

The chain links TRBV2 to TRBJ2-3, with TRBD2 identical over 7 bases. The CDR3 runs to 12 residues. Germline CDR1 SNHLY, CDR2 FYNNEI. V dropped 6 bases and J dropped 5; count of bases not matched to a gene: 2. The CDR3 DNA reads TGTGCCAGCAGGACGGGAGGAGATACGCAGTATTTT. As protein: CASRTGGDTQYF.

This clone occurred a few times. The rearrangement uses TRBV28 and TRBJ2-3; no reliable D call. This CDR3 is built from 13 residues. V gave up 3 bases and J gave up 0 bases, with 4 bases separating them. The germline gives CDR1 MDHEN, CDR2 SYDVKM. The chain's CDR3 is CASSFGSTDTQYF. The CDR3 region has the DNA TGTGCCAGCAGTTTCGGTAGCACAGATACGCAGTATTTT. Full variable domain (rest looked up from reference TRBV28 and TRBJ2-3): DVKVTQSSRYLVKRTGEKVFLECVQDMDHENMFWYRQDPGLGLRLIYFSYDVKMKEKGDIPEGYSVSREKKERFSLILESASTNQTSMYLCASSFGSTDTQYFGPGTRLTVL.

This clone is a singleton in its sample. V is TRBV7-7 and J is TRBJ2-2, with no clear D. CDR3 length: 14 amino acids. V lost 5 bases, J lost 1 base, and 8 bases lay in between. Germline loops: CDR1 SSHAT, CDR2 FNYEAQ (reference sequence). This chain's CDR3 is CASSPTGNTGELFF. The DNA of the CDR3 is TGTGCCAGCAGCCCCACGGGGAACACCGGGGAGCTGTTTTTT. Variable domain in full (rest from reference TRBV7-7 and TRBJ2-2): GAGVSQSPRYKVTKRGQDVTLRCDPISSHATLYWYQQALGQGPEFLTYFNYEAQPDKSGLPSDRFSAERPEGSISTLTIQRTEQRDSAMYRCASSPTGNTGELFFGEGSRLTVL.

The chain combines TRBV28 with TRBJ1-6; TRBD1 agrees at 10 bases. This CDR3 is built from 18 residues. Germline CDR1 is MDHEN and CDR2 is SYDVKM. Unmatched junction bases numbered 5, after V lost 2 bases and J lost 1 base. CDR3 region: CASSLGTGEGSYNSPLHF. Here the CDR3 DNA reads TGTGCCAGCAGTTTAGGGACAGGGGAGGGTTCCTATAATTCACCCCTCCACTTT.

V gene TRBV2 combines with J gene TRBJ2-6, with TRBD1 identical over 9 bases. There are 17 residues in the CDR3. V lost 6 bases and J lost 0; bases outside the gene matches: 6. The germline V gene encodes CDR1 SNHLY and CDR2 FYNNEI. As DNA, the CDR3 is TGTGCCAGCAGCGGGACAGGGATAACCTCTGGGGCCAACGTCCTGACTTTC. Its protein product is CASSGTGITSGANVLTF.

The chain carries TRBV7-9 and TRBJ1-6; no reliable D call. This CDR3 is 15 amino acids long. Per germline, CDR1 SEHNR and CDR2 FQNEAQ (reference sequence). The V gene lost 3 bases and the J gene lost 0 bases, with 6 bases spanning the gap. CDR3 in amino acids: CASSLGNSYNSPLHF. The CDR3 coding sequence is TGTGCCAGCAGCTTGGGCAACTCCTATAATTCACCCCTCCACTTT.

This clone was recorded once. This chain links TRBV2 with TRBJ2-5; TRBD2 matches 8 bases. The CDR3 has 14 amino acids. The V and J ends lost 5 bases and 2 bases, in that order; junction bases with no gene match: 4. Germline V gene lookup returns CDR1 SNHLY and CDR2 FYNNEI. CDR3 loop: CASSQTSVQETQYF. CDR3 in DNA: TGTGCCAGCAGTCAGACTAGCGTTCAAGAGACCCAGTACTTC.

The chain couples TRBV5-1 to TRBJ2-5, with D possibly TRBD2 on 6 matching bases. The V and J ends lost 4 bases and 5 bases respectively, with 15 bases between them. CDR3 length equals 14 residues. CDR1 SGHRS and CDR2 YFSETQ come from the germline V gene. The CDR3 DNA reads TGCGCCAGCAGCGTTCGGGAGACCAGGGAGACCCAGTACTTC. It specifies CASSVRETRETQYF.